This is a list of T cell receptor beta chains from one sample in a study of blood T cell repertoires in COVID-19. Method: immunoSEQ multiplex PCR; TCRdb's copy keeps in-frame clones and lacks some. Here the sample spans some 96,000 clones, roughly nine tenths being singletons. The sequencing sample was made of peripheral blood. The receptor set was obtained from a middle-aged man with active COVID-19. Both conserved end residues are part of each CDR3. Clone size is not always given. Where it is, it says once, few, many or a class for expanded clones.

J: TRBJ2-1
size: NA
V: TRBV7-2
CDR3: CASSQGGFRNTEQFF

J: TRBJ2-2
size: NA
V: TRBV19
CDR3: CASSTPGGGDTGELFF

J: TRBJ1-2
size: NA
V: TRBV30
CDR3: CACQGALTTYGYTF

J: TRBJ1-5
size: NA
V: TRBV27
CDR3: CASSLMEVKAGDYYSNQPQHF

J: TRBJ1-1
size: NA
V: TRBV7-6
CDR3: CASSPTVNTEAFF

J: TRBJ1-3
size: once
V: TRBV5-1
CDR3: CASSLDGGSIYF

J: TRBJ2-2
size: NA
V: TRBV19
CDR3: CASSIIGDTGELFF

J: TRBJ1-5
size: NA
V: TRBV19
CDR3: CASSTPSGRRRNQPQHF

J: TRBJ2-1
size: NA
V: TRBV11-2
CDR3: CASSPVRVIYNEQFF

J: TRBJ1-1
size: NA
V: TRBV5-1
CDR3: CASSLVAGKTEAFF

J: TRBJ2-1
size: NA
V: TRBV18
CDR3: CASSRTSGSNNEQFF

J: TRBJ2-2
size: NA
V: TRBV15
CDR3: CATSRDTGVNTGELFF

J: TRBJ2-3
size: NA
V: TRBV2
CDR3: CASTARATADTQYF

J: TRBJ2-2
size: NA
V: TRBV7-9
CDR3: CASSWLAGAGGELFF

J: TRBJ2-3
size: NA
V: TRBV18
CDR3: CASSVDRASTDTQYF

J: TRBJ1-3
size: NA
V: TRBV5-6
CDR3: CASSMAGTGSGNTIYF

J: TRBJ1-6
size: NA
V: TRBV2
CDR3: CASSQKSALHF

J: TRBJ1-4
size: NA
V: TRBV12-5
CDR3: CASGLSDRANEKLFF

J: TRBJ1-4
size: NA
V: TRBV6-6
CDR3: CASSAWTGTDEKLFF

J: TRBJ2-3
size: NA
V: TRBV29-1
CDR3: CSGRRGTDTQYF

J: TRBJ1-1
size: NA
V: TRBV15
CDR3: CATSRDPGRTEAFF

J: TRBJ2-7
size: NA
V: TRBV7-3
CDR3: CASSLGRLADEQYF

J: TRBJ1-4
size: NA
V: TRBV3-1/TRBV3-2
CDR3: CASSPDKVQGRGKLFF

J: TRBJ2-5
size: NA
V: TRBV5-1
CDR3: CASSLSGQETQYF

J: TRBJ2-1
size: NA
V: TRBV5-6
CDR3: CASSWDRGNEQFF

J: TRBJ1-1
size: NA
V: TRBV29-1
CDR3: CSVVQGNTEAFF

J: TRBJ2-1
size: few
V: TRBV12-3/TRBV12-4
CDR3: CASSFFPGEQFF

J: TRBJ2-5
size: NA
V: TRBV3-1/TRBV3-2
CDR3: CASSQDGLKQETQYF

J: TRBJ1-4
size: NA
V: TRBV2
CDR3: CASRERDRDEKLFF

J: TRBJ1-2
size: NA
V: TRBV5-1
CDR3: CASSAGQGMGGYTF

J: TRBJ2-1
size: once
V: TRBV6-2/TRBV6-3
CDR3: CASSFLGTGHKFF

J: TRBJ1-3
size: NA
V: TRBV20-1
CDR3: CSASQGQSGNTIYF

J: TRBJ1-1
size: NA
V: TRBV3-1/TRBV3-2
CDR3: CASSQGTGGNTEAFF

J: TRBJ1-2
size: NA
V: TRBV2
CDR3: CATTNRGQGSYGYTF

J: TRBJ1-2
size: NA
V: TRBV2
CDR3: CASSERVRGPNYGYTF

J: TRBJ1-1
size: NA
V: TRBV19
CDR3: CASRQGYTEAFF

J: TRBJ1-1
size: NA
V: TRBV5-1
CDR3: CASSLGDSREAFF

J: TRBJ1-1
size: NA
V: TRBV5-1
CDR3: CASSPDRANTKAFF

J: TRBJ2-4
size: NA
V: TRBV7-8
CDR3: CASSLVVGEGAKNIQYF

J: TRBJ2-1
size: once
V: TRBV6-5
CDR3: CASSYQASSHPQFF

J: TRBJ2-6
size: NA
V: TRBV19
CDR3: CASSTSPGANVLTF

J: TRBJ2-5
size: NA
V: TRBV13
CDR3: CASSPRTSGRRETQYF

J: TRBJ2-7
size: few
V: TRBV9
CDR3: CASSVSSGGYEQYF

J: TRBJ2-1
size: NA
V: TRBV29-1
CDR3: CSVGGTLGEQFF

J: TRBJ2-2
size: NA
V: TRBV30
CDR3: CAGDGGENTGELFF

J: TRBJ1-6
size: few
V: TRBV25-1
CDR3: CASRATAASHSPLHF

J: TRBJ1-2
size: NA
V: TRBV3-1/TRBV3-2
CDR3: CASSQKYTGGGYGYTF

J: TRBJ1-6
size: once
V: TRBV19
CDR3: CASSAGTANTNSPLHF

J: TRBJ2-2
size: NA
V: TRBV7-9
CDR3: CASSSSGEYGGELFF